This T cell receptor beta chain was captured in a study of T cells after yellow fever vaccination. Study results and limitations: Overall, a small share of clonotypes was seen in both CD4 and CD8 compartments. Subsequent to the booster, the majority of primary-vaccination clones reappeared (96% CD4, around 90% CD8).

Production of TCR cDNA was by 5'RACE template switching, which also added a universal primer site and UMIs. MiXCR was run by TCRdb on the 5' RACE reads, yielding one entry per CDR3 protein. The sample comprises 400,000 to 650,000 distinct CDR3 sequences, just over 20% of which are singletons, and approximately 16% rests with the top ten. As concerns this clonotype: Its antigen remains unidentified.

The TCR comes from a man between 18 and 35 years old who received the YFV17D yellow fever vaccine. The specimen comprised PBMCs, sampled roughly 20 days after the first yellow fever vaccination.

The DNA for the CDR3 is TGTGCCATCAGTGAAGAATTATATGGCTACACCTTC. Amino acids: CAISEELYGYTF. The chain is built from TRBV10-3 and TRBJ1-2, with D hard to call. V lost 3 bases and J 5 bases, leaving 7 bases between the germline ends. Germline V gene data show CDR1 as ENHRY and CDR2 as SYGVKD. The length of the CDR3 is 12 residues.